Presented here are 19 T cell receptor beta chains from one specimen sequenced in a study of T cells after yellow fever vaccination. MiXCR was run by TCRdb on the 5' RACE reads, yielding one entry per CDR3 protein. The sample consists of 550,000 or so distinct CDR3 sequences, 19% of them appearing once. The sequencing used PBMCs, collected 15 days after the yellow fever booster vaccination. The receptors here all came from a man aged 25 to 40 who received the YFV17D yellow fever vaccine.

This chain links TRBV7-2 with TRBJ1-1, with D tentatively TRBD1 (6 bases). CDR3 length: 13 amino acids. Germline V lookup: CDR1 SGHTA, CDR2 FQGNSA. V was trimmed by 0 bases and J by 10 bases, leaving 12 bases between them. CDR3 nucleotides: TGTGCCAGCAGCTTAGCGAGGGCAGGGGTAGCTTTCTTT. It translates to CASSLARAGVAFF.

This clonotype was found a few times. The rearrangement links TRBV28 to TRBJ2-7, with 8 bases that match TRBD2. V gave up 10 bases and J gave up 3 bases; unmatched junction bases: 8. The CDR3 extends over 13 amino acids. Germline loops: CDR1 MDHEN, CDR2 SYDVKM. The CDR3: CAIHSGSIYEQYF. The CDR3 DNA is TGTGCCATCCACAGCGGGAGTATCTACGAGCAGTACTTC.

The chain has TRBV6-5 and TRBJ1-1, with a tentative D call TRBD1 (6 bases). CDR1 and CDR2 from the germline V gene are MNHEY and SVGAGI. Trimming took 0 bases from V and 5 from J, leaving 10 bases between them. The CDR3 totals 14 residues. The chain's CDR3 is CASSYSGGRTEAFF. The CDR3 DNA reads TGTGCCAGCAGTTACTCGGGGGGCCGGACTGAAGCTTTCTTT.

In this sample, this clonotype turned up a few times. The V and J genes are TRBV4-3 and TRBJ2-3; TRBD2 is a possible D gene (5 bases). Per germline, CDR1 LGHNA and CDR2 YSLEER. This CDR3 region has 16 residues. The V gene lost 4 bases and the J gene lost 1 base, with 15 bases spanning the gap. The CDR3: CASSRTMRVGTDTQYF. CDR3 bases: TGCGCCAGCAGCCGAACGATGAGGGTGGGCACAGATACGCAGTATTTT.

This clonotype was detected only a few times. The rearrangement joins TRBV30 to TRBJ2-7; either TRBD1 or TRBD2 may fit D (5 bases each). CDR1 and CDR2 from the germline V gene are GTSNPN and SVGIG (reference sequence). The CDR3 sequence is 15 residues long. V was shortened by 3 bases and J by 2 bases, with 17 bases between the two germline ends. CDR3: CAWRRGDGYPYEQYF. The CDR3 DNA is TGTGCCTGGAGGCGAGGGGACGGATATCCCTACGAGCAGTACTTC. The full variable domain, completed using reference TRBV30 and TRBJ2-7, is SQTIHQWPATLVQPVGSPLSLECTVEGTSNPNLYWYRQAAGRGLQLLFYSVGIGQISSEVPQNLSASRPQDRQFILSSKKLLLSDSGFYLCAWRRGDGYPYEQYFGPGTRLTVT.

In this sample, this clonotype turned up a few times. This chain uses TRBV11-2 with TRBJ2-1, with 7 bases fitting TRBD2. There are 15 residues in the CDR3. V was pared by 3 bases and J by 7 bases, with 9 bases of the junction left unmatched. Germline V gene sequence: CDR1 SGHAT, CDR2 FQNNGV. The DNA for the CDR3 is TGTGCCAGCAGCTTTACGGGAGGTCCCAGAAATGAGCAGTTCTTC. It codes for CASSFTGGPRNEQFF.

The table lists this clonotype with a few counts. The rearrangement uses TRBV19 and TRBJ2-1; D unresolved. This CDR3 contains 12 residues. Germline assignment: CDR1 LNHDA and CDR2 SQIVND (reference sequence). Trimming removed 3 bases from V and 9 bases from J, with 9 bases in between. The CDR3 DNA reads TGTGCCAGTAGTATGGTGGCGCTTGAGCAGTTCTTC. It encodes CASSMVALEQFF.

This rearrangement joins TRBV24-1 to TRBJ2-5; 11 bases match TRBD1. The CDR3 is made up of 16 amino acids. V trimming: 2 bases; J trimming: 5 bases; junction bases outside the gene matches: 6. The germline V gene encodes CDR1 KGHDR and CDR2 SFDVKD. The CDR3 loop reads CATSDSGTGGLETQYF. Here the CDR3 DNA reads TGTGCCACCAGTGATTCCGGGACAGGGGGACTGGAGACCCAGTACTTC.

The sample holds a few counts of this clonotype. CDR3 sequence: CSVLGGTGELFF. CDR3 DNA: TGCAGCGTTTTGGGGGGCACCGGGGAGCTGTTTTTT. The chain joins TRBV29-1 to TRBJ2-2; D may be TRBD2 (6 bases). The V end was cut by 5 bases, the J end by 4 bases, with 8 bases between. The CDR3 is made up of 12 amino acids. The germline V gene encodes CDR1 SQVTM and CDR2 ANQGSEA.

This clonotype has only a few counts. The chain employs TRBV5-1 and TRBJ2-5; tentative D call: TRBD2 (5 bases). V lost 2 bases and J 5 bases, leaving 16 bases between the germline ends. The CDR3 spans 15 residues. Germline CDR1 and CDR2: SGHRS and YFSETQ. CDR3 amino acids: CASSFGVVAGETQYF. As DNA, the CDR3 is TGCGCCAGCAGCTTCGGGGTAGTGGCGGGTGAGACCCAGTACTTC.

This clonotype was observed a handful of times. The chain recombines TRBV7-9 with TRBJ2-7; no reliable D call. V dropped 2 bases and J dropped 2 bases, with 10 bases sitting between them. CDR1 is SEHNR, CDR2 FQNEAQ, per germline (reference sequence). The CDR3 has 14 residues. CDR3 nucleotide sequence: TGTGCCAGCAGCTTAAGAGACACAGCCTACGAGCAGTACTTC. This encodes CASSLRDTAYEQYF.

The CDR3 coding sequence is TGTGCCAGCAGCGTCGGAGGGGGCGGGACGCCTGTATACAATGAGCAGTTCTTC. This translates into CASSVGGGGTPVYNEQFF. The chain has TRBV9 and TRBJ2-1; weak D call: TRBD1 (7 bases). The length of the CDR3 is 18 residues. V was clipped by 2 bases and J by 4 bases, with 22 bases between them. Germline V lookup: CDR1 SGDLS, CDR2 YYNGEE.

This clonotype occurred a few times. This sequence joins TRBV29-1 and TRBJ2-1, with 11 bases matching TRBD2. There are 14 residues in the CDR3. The germline V gene has CDR1 SQVTM and CDR2 ANQGSEA. Trimming at V came to 4 bases and at J to 9 bases, leaving 8 bases not matched to a gene. The CDR3 loop reads CSVGLAGKGGEQFF. The CDR3 region has the DNA TGCAGCGTTGGACTAGCGGGAAAAGGGGGTGAGCAGTTCTTC.

V and J are TRBV11-2 and TRBJ1-1; D not resolved. Trimming removed 1 base from V and 2 bases from J, with 11 bases in between. The germline V gene has CDR1 SGHAT and CDR2 FQNNGV. CDR3 size: 15 residues. CDR3: CASSLARWGNTEAFF. The DNA for the CDR3 is TGTGCCAGCAGCTTAGCGAGGTGGGGAAACACTGAAGCTTTCTTT.

V usage is TRBV14 and J usage is TRBJ2-5; 12 positions match TRBD1. Looked up from germline, CDR1 is SGHDN and CDR2 is FVKESK. Losses at the gene ends were 0 bases for V and 4 bases for J; bases not matched to a gene: 3. The CDR3 is 16 amino acids. CDR3 DNA sequence: TGTGCCAGCAGCCAAGATTGGGGACAGGGGGCAGAGACCCAGTACTTC. It yields the protein CASSQDWGQGAETQYF.

This clonotype was seen repeatedly, ten times or more. The chain combines TRBV25-1 with TRBJ2-7; D not resolved. Germline V gene data show CDR1 as MGHDK and CDR2 as SYGVNS. The germline V and J ends were trimmed by 8 bases and 3 bases, with 5 bases remaining between them. The CDR3 has 10 residues. The CDR3 is CASGIYEQYF. The CDR3 nucleotides read TGTGCCAGCGGCATCTACGAGCAGTACTTC.

This clonotype has a handful of counts. The V and J genes are TRBV20-1 and TRBJ2-1, with D hard to call. This CDR3 comprises 13 residues. CDR1 and CDR2 (germline): DFQATT, SNEGSKA (reference sequence). The CDR3: CSGGPGGHNEQFF. The CDR3 DNA reads TGCAGCGGCGGTCCTGGTGGTCACAATGAGCAGTTCTTC.

V gene TRBV24-1 combines with J gene TRBJ2-3; 10 positions agree with TRBD2. V gave up 5 bases and J gave up 5 bases; unmatched junction bases: 9. The germline V gene has CDR1 KGHDR and CDR2 SFDVKD. This CDR3 contains 16 residues. In DNA, the CDR3 is TGTGCCACCAGTGGTTCTAGCGGGAGTGGAGTAGATACGCAGTATTTT. Residues: CATSGSSGSGVDTQYF.

The chain couples TRBV2 to TRBJ2-5; 10 nucleotides line up with TRBD1. CDR3 length: 17 amino acids. Per germline, CDR1 SNHLY and CDR2 FYNNEI. V lost 5 bases and J lost 4; bases outside the gene matches: 13. In DNA, the CDR3 is TGTGCCAGCAGTTCCGACAGGGGGCCCGCCCAGGGAGAGACCCAGTACTTC. Translation gives CASSSDRGPAQGETQYF.